The present entry profiles one T cell receptor beta chain with its context. This sample is part of a study of technical replicates of blood from several donors. Some clones are missing from TCRdb's copy, which holds only in-frame ones; the method was immunoSEQ multiplex PCR. This table has about 91,000 clones, 92% appearing once. CDR3 length: 15 residues. The sequencing input was T cells isolated from PBMCs. The receptor's source is a human donor in good health. The chain recombines TRBV21-1 with TRBJ2-7; TRBD2 reflects the table's D call only, with no check against the DNA. TRBV21-1 is given as a pseudogene. The DNA of the CDR3 is TGTGCCAGCAGCCAAAAACGGCTAGCGGGGGGAGAGCAGTACTTC. This gives the protein CASSQKRLAGGEQYF.